This T cell receptor beta chain was sequenced in a study of blood T cell repertoires in COVID-19. Profiled with immunoSEQ multiplex PCR; TCRdb holds only in-frame clones, not every one. The sample carries roughly 240,000 clones, about 86% recorded once. The specimen was peripheral blood. This TCR was recovered from a man aged 18 to 30 with active or convalescent COVID-19.

CDR3: CASGESGGVNEKLFF. The CDR3 DNA sequence: TGTGCCAGCGGGGAGTCAGGGGGAGTTAATGAAAAACTGTTTTTT. The rearrangement links TRBV2 to TRBJ1-4; 7 nucleotides line up with TRBD1. The germline gives CDR1 SNHLY, CDR2 FYNNEI. The CDR3 is 15 amino acids. Losses at the gene ends were 8 bases for V and 4 bases for J; bases not matched to a gene: 10.